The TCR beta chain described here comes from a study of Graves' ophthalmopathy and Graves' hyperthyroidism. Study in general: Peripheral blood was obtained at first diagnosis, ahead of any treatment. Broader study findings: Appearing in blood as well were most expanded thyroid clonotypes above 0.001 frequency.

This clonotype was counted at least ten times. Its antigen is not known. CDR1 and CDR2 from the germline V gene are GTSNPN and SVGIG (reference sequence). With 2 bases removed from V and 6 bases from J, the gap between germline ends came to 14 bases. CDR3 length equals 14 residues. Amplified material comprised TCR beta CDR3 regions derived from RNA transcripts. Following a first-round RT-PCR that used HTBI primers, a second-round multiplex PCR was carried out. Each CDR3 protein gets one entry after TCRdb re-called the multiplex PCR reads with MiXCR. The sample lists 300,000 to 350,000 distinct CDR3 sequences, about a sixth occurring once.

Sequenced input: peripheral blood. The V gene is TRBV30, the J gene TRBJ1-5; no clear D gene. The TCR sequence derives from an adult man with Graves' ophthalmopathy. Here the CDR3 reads CAWSYDLPSQPQHF. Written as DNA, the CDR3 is TGTGCCTGGAGTTACGACTTACCGAGTCAGCCCCAGCATTTT.